The T cell receptor beta chain described here comes from a study of blood T cell repertoires in COVID-19. Method: immunoSEQ multiplex PCR; TCRdb's copy keeps in-frame clones and lacks some. This table has some 310,000 clones, around 87% appearing once. CDR1 is SGHRS, CDR2 YFSETQ, per germline. V shed 4 bases and J 6 bases; nucleotides not matched to a gene: 8. There are 14 residues in the CDR3. The receptor comes from a man aged 50-59 years with active or convalescent COVID-19. Sequenced input: peripheral blood. V usage is TRBV5-1 and J usage is TRBJ2-7, with 9 bases identical to TRBD1. The CDR3 bases are TGCGCCAGCAGCCCGGACGGGACAGGGTCCGAGCAGTACTTC. It is translated as CASSPDGTGSEQYF.